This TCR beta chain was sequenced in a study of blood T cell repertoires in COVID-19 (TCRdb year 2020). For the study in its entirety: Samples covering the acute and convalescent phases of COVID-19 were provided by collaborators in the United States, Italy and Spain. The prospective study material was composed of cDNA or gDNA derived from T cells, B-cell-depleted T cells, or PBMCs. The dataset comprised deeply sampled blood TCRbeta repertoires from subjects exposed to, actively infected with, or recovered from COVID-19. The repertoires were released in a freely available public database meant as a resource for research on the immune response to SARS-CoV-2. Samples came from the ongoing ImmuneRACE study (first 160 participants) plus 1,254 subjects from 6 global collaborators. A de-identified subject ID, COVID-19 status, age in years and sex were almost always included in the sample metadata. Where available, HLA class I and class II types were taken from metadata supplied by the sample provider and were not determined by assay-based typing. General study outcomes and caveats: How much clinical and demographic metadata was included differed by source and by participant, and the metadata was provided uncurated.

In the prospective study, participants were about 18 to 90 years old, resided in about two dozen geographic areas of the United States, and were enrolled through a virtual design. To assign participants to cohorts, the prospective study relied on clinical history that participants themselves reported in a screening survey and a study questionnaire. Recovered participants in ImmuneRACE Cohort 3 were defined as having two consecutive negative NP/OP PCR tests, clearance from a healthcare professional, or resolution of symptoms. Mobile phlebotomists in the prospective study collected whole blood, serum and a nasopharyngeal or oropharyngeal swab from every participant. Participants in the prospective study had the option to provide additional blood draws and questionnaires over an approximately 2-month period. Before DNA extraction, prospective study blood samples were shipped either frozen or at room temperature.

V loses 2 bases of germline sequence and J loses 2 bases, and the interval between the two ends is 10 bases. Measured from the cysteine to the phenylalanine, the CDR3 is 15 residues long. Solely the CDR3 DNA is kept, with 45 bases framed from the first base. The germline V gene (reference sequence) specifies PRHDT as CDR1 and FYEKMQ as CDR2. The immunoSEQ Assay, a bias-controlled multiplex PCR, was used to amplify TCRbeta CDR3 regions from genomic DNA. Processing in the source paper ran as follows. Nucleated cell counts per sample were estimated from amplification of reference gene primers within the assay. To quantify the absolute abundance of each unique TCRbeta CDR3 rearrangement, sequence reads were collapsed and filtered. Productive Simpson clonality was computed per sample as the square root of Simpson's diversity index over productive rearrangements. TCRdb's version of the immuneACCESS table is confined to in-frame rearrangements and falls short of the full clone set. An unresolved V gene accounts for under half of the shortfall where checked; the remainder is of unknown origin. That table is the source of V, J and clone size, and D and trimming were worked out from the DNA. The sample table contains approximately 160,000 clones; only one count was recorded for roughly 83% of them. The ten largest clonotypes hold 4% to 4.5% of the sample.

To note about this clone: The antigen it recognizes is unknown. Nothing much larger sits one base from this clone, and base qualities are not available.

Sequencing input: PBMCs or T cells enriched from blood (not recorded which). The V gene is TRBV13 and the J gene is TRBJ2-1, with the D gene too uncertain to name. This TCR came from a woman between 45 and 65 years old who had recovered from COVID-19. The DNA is TGTGCCAGCAGCTTAAGCGCTCAAACCTACAATGAGCAGTTCTTC. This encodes CASSLSAQTYNEQFF.